These 26 T cell receptor beta chains were all obtained from the same sample, sequenced in a study of blood T cell repertoires in COVID-19. Measured with immunoSEQ multiplex PCR; TCRdb has only the in-frame clones, and not every one. The repertoire includes roughly 180,000 clones, roughly 81% of them detected once, and approximately 9.9% sits in the top ten. Sequenced material: peripheral blood. These receptors were collected from a woman aged 40 to 55 with COVID-19, enrolled during active disease.

The chain is built from TRBV7-3 and TRBJ2-7; D unresolved. The CDR3 is 12 residues long. Germline values: CDR1 SGHTA, CDR2 FQGTGA. The CDR3 DNA is TGTAATCCCCGGAGCTTAAAGTACGAGCAGTACGTC. Its translation: CNPRSLKYEQYV.

CDR3 nucleotides: TGTGCCAGCAGCTCTTGGACAGGGGGCGAGGTTCAGCCCCAGCATTTT. Its translation is CASSSWTGGEVQPQHF. The chain links TRBV7-9 to TRBJ1-5; 11 bases fit TRBD1. Germline lookup yields CDR1 SEHNR and CDR2 FQNEAQ (reference sequence). There are 16 residues in the CDR3. J lost 6 bases, V lost 4 bases, and 8 bases had no gene match.

The rearrangement joins TRBV28 to TRBJ1-2; 11 nucleotides line up with TRBD1. CDR3 length equals 15 residues. Looked up from germline, CDR1 is MDHEN and CDR2 is SYDVKM. The V and J ends lost 6 bases and 8 bases, in that order; junction bases with no gene match: 11. CDR3 residues: CASSPSGQGAGGYTF. The CDR3, as DNA: TGTGCCAGCAGCCCTTCTGGACAGGGGGCTGGAGGCTACACCTTC.

As for this clone: Other DNA sequences of this sample code for an identical CDR3. The V call is TRBV7-9, the J call TRBJ1-1, with TRBD1 as a possible D gene (5 bases). V was trimmed by 2 bases and J by 1 base, leaving 5 bases between them. CDR1 is SEHNR and CDR2 is FQNEAQ in the germline V gene (reference sequence). This CDR3 comprises 13 residues. The DNA of the CDR3 is TGTGCCAGCAGCTTACAGGGGAACACTGAAGCTTTCTTT. Residues: CASSLQGNTEAFF.

The DNA of the CDR3 is TGTGCCGTCCGGACAGGGGGCTTGGATGAGCAGTTCTTC. Its translation: CAVRTGGLDEQFF. The rearrangement joins TRBV19 to TRBJ2-1; 11 positions match TRBD1. The CDR3 consists of 13 residues. The V and J ends lost 11 bases and 8 bases, in that order; junction bases with no gene match: 8. Germline loops: CDR1 LNHDA, CDR2 SQIVND (reference sequence).

The rearrangement joins TRBV10-1 to TRBJ2-1, with TRBD2 identical over 9 bases. Losses at the gene ends were 8 bases for V and 5 bases for J; bases not matched to a gene: 28. The germline V gene has CDR1 WNHNN and CDR2 SYGVQD (reference sequence). The CDR3 contains 21 residues. CDR3 bases: TGCGCCAGCTCCCGAGGGGGGTGGCAGGGGGATAGCGGGAGTGAGGACAATGAGCAGTTCTTC. It yields the protein CASSRGGWQGDSGSEDNEQFF.

The chain combines TRBV19 with TRBJ1-1; D ambiguous. V dropped 6 bases and J dropped 2 bases, with 10 bases sitting between them. CDR3 length: 13 amino acids. Germline values: CDR1 LNHDA, CDR2 SQIVND (reference sequence). CDR3 residues: CASSLSSNTEAFF. The CDR3, as DNA: TGTGCCAGTAGCCTTTCTAGTAACACTGAAGCTTTCTTT.

This CDR3 is CASSRQAYNEQFF. The CDR3 bases are TGTGCCAGCAGCCGCCAGGCCTACAATGAGCAGTTCTTC. The chain couples TRBV11-3 to TRBJ2-1; D is undetermined. Trimming left V 5 bases short and J 2 bases short, with 7 bases between. CDR3 size: 13 residues. The germline CDR1 and CDR2 sequences are SGHNT and YENEEA.

The V gene is TRBV6-1, the J gene TRBJ2-7; maybe TRBD1 (5 bases). Germline V gene lookup returns CDR1 MNHNS and CDR2 SASEGT. This CDR3 is built from 13 residues. V lost 8 bases and J lost 3, with 14 bases in between. The CDR3 loop is CASCPQGFYEQYF. CDR3 nucleotide sequence: TGTGCCAGCTGCCCCCAGGGTTTCTACGAGCAGTACTTC.

The genes are TRBV11-2 and TRBJ2-7; a weak D match, TRBD1 (5 bases). The CDR3 is 16 amino acids. The V end lost 3 bases, the J end lost 3 bases, and 18 bases lay between the germline ends. From germline, CDR1 is SGHAT and CDR2 FQNNGV. This CDR3 reads CASSFFPPQGFYEQYV. CDR3 nucleotide sequence: TGTGCCAGCAGCTTTTTCCCCCCCCAGGGTTTCTACGAGCAGTACGTC.

The rearrangement joins TRBV18 to TRBJ1-2, with D maybe TRBD1 (5 bases). CDR1 KGHSH and CDR2 LQKENI come from the germline V gene. The CDR3 extends over 15 amino acids. Trimming pared 3 bases from V and 7 bases from J, leaving 18 bases between. The CDR3 spells CASSPAPQGLAGYTF. CDR3 sequence (DNA): TGTGCCAGCTCACCCGCTCCCCAGGGCTTAGCTGGCTACACCTTC.

This chain links TRBV3-1 (or the pseudogene TRBV3-2) with TRBJ2-3; D gene uncertain. From germline, CDR1 is LGHDT and CDR2 YNNKEL (reference sequence). The CDR3 sequence is 13 residues long. V lost 0 bases, J lost 9 bases, and 10 bases lay in between. The CDR3 loop is CASSQDPAKTQYF. Written as DNA, the CDR3 is TGTGCCAGCAGCCAAGATCCAGCGAAGACGCAGTATTTT.

The count of this clone is one. This rearrangement joins TRBV4-1 to TRBJ2-5; no firm D call. The CDR3 consists of 16 residues. CDR1 MGHRA and CDR2 YSYEKL come from the germline V gene. The V and J ends lost 5 bases and 2 bases respectively, with 18 bases between them. DNA of the CDR3: TGCGCCAGCAGCTCCTCGTCCCCCGTATCTCAAGAGACCCAGTACTTC. Protein sequence: CASSSSSPVSQETQYF.

J is TRBJ2-3 and V is TRBV6-4; 15 nucleotides align to TRBD2. Per the germline V gene, CDR1 is MRHNA and CDR2 is SNTAGT. This CDR3 is built from 19 residues. Trimming took 6 bases from V and 3 from J; bases not matched to a gene: 13. The CDR3 DNA is TGTGCCAGCAGAAAGCCGAGGACTAGCGGGGGGGCTGTTACAGATACGCAGTATTTT. Encoded protein: CASRKPRTSGGAVTDTQYF.

V gene TRBV6-5 combines with J gene TRBJ1-6; the D gene is possibly TRBD1 (6 bases). Trimming removed 2 bases from V and 7 bases from J, with 15 bases in between. CDR1 and CDR2 from the germline V gene are MNHEY and SVGAGI. The length of the CDR3 is 16 residues. The CDR3 DNA is TGTGCCAGCAGTTACCTTGCGACAGGAGTAAATTCACCCCTCCACTTT. This encodes CASSYLATGVNSPLHF.

The chain's CDR3 is CAWGLGLAREQFF. Here the CDR3 DNA reads TGTGCCTGGGGCCTTGGGCTAGCTAGGGAGCAGTTCTTC. This chain connects TRBV30 to TRBJ2-1; the D gene is possibly TRBD2 (5 bases). Looked up from germline, CDR1 is GTSNPN and CDR2 is SVGIG (reference sequence). The CDR3 is 13 residues long. The germline V and J ends were trimmed by 5 bases and 10 bases, with 18 bases remaining between them.

J is TRBJ1-1 and V is TRBV6-5; no reliable D call. This CDR3 has 14 residues. Germline V lookup: CDR1 MNHEY, CDR2 SVGAGI. V shed 2 bases and J shed 10 bases, with 17 bases lying between them. The CDR3 region has the DNA TGTGCCAGCAGTTACCGGACGGGGTCCGAGAGAGCTTTCTTT. As protein: CASSYRTGSERAFF.

V gene TRBV3-1 (or the pseudogene TRBV3-2) combines with J gene TRBJ2-3; D is possibly TRBD2 (7 bases). Germline values: CDR1 LGHDT, CDR2 YNNKEL (reference sequence). The V gene lost 4 bases and the J gene lost 9 bases, with 23 bases spanning the gap. This CDR3 is built from 16 residues. For the CDR3, the DNA is TGTGCCAGCAGCCCCTCCCGAGGGGGAGGGCAGTCAACGCAGTATTTT. Amino acids: CASSPSRGGGQSTQYF.

The rearrangement links TRBV5-1 to TRBJ2-3, with D possibly being TRBD2 (6 bases). Germline-derived CDR1 and CDR2 are SGHRS and YFSETQ. The V end was cut by 1 base, the J end by 1 base, with 10 bases between. The length of the CDR3 is 15 residues. The CDR3 is CASSLLSSGTDTQYF. CDR3 DNA sequence: TGCGCCAGCAGCTTGTTGTCTAGCGGCACAGATACGCAGTATTTT. Using reference TRBV5-1 and TRBJ2-3 for the parts outside the CDR3, the full variable domain is KAGVTQTPRYLIKTRGQQVTLSCSPISGHRSVSWYQQTPGQGLQFLFEYFSETQRNKGNFPGRFSGRQFSNSRSEMNVSTLELGDSALYLCASSLLSSGTDTQYFGPGTRLTVL.

The genes are TRBV3-1 (or the pseudogene TRBV3-2) and TRBJ1-1, with TRBD1 as a possible D gene (6 bases). This CDR3 has 15 amino acids. Trimming cost V 4 bases and J 4 bases, with 16 bases left between them. Germline values: CDR1 LGHDT, CDR2 YNNKEL (reference sequence). In DNA, the CDR3 is TGTGCCAGCAGCCCAACTATAGACAGGCTCACTGAAGCTTTCTTT. Amino acids: CASSPTIDRLTEAFF.

CDR3 amino acids: CASSLTGDHNEQFF. As DNA, the CDR3 is TGTGCCAGCAGCTTAACAGGGGACCACAATGAGCAGTTCTTC. The J gene is TRBJ2-1, the V gene TRBV11-1; 7 nucleotides match TRBD1. Germline V CDR1 and CDR2: SGHAT, FQDESV (reference sequence). The CDR3 is made up of 14 amino acids. After removal of 2 bases from V and 5 bases from J, the junction contained 3 bases not matched to a gene.

Only one count was recorded for this clone. J is TRBJ2-6 and V is TRBV28; D call uncertain. The V end lost 4 bases, the J end lost 5 bases, and 12 bases lay between the germline ends. This CDR3 is built from 15 residues. The germline V gene encodes CDR1 MDHEN and CDR2 SYDVKM. In DNA form, the CDR3 reads TGTGCCAGCAGTTCAGGTCAAATCAGGGCCAACGTCCTGACTTTC. The encoded protein is CASSSGQIRANVLTF.

The chain combines TRBV19 with TRBJ2-4; 8 nucleotides agree with TRBD1. This CDR3 has 15 residues. V lost 6 bases and J lost 1; bases outside the gene matches: 5. The germline gives CDR1 LNHDA, CDR2 SQIVND (reference sequence). As DNA, the CDR3 is TGTGCCAGTAGCCTCCAGGGGGCCGCCAAAAACATTCAGTACTTC. Its protein product is CASSLQGAAKNIQYF.

This clone has only one observation. The chain recombines TRBV6-1 with TRBJ1-2, with TRBD1 identical over 9 bases. Trimming at V came to 3 bases and at J to 4 bases, leaving 6 bases not matched to a gene. Per germline, CDR1 MNHNS and CDR2 SASEGT. The length of the CDR3 is 15 residues. The CDR3 sequence: CASSEGQGSTYGYTF. The DNA for the CDR3 is TGTGCCAGCAGTGAGGGACAGGGATCCACCTATGGCTACACCTTC.

The rearrangement links TRBV2 to TRBJ1-2; a weak D match, TRBD1 (6 bases). The V and J ends lost 5 bases and 0 bases respectively, with 22 bases between them. Per germline, CDR1 SNHLY and CDR2 FYNNEI. The CDR3 length is 18 residues. CDR3: CASSTRQAQHAANYGYTF. The CDR3 DNA is TGTGCCAGCAGTACCCGACAGGCCCAACATGCTGCTAACTATGGCTACACCTTC.

In this sample, this clone turned up once. The chain joins TRBV6-5 to TRBJ2-3, with 10 positions matching TRBD2. Germline assignment: CDR1 MNHEY and CDR2 SVGAGI. V shed 6 bases, J shed 8 bases, and the junction held 11 bases outside the gene matches. The CDR3 spans 15 residues. The DNA for the CDR3 is TGTGCCAGCAGAAAGGCAAGCGGGGGGGCAGGTACGCAGTATTTT. It yields the protein CASRKASGGAGTQYF.